The 5 T cell receptor beta chains presented below share a single source sample, sequenced in a study of response to subunit inactivated influenza vaccine. TCRdb used MiXCR to reprocess the RT-PCR reads, holding one entry per CDR3 protein. The sample records a few hundred thousand distinct CDR3 sequences, around 13% being singletons. Material: PBMCs from blood, obtained roughly 12 days after vaccination. The receptors were gathered from a man aged 45 to 65 who received an inactivated influenza vaccine.

This clonotype was counted a few times. V gene TRBV20-1 combines with J gene TRBJ2-1; 9 bases fit TRBD2. After removal of 4 bases from V and 3 bases from J, the junction contained 10 bases not matched to a gene. The CDR3 loop spans 16 amino acids. Germline V gene data show CDR1 as DFQATT and CDR2 as SNEGSKA (reference sequence). Here the CDR3 DNA reads TGCAGTGCTACCCTAAACGTAGCGGGAGTCTACAATGAGCAGTTCTTC. The encoded protein is CSATLNVAGVYNEQFF.

This chain connects TRBV29-1 to TRBJ2-7; 9 bases align to TRBD2. The CDR3 is made up of 14 amino acids. Trimming cost V 7 bases and J 3 bases; bases outside gene matches: 10. Germline CDR1 and CDR2: SQVTM and ANQGSEA. CDR3 nucleotides: TGCAGCGCCTGGGGGAGTAGCGGGGGCTACGAGCAGTACTTC. It encodes CSAWGSSGGYEQYF.

In this sample, this clonotype turned up once. The J gene is TRBJ2-6, the V gene TRBV30; 8 nucleotides agree with TRBD1. Trimming took 1 base from V and 0 from J; bases not matched to a gene: 8. CDR3 length: 18 residues. From germline, CDR1 is GTSNPN and CDR2 SVGIG (reference sequence). The CDR3 nucleotides are TGTGCCTGGAGTGCAACAGGGGGACTTAACTCTGGGGCCAACGTCCTGACTTTC. Protein: CAWSATGGLNSGANVLTF.

This clonotype was seen a few times. The gene calls are TRBV3-1 and TRBJ2-2; D not certain. The CDR3 is 15 amino acids. With 4 bases removed from V and 7 bases from J, the gap between germline ends came to 16 bases. The germline V gene has CDR1 LGHDT and CDR2 YNNKEL (reference sequence). In DNA, the CDR3 is TGTGCCAGCAGCCCCGAACTGCCCTTAGGCGGGGAGCTGTTTTTT. It encodes CASSPELPLGGELFF.

The sample holds many counts of this clonotype. The chain carries TRBV11-3 and TRBJ2-2; TRBD2 is a possible D gene (6 bases). Germline CDR1 reads SGHNT; CDR2 reads YENEEA. Between the trimmed V and J ends, which lost 4 bases and 1 base, there was a span of 28 bases. This CDR3 has 21 residues. CDR3 coding DNA: TGTGCCAGCAGCTCCGACCCCGGACTATCCCGAGACGGAATGAACACCGGGGAGCTGTTTTTT. Translating it yields CASSSDPGLSRDGMNTGELFF.